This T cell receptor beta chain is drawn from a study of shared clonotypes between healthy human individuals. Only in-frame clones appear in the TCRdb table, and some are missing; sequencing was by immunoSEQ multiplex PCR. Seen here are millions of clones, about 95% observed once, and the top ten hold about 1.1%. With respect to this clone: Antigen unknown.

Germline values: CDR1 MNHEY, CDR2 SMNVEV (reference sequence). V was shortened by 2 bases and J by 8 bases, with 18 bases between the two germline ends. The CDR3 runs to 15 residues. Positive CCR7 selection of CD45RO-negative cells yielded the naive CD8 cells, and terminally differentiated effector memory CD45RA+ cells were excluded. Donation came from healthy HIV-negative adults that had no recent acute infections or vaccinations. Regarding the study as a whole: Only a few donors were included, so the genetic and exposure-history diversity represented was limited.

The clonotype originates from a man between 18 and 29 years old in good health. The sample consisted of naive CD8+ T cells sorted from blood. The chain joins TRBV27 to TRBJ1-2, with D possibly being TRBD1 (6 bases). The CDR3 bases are TGTGCCAGCAGTTTAAGTTTGGGGGCTCTCGGAGGCTACACCTTC. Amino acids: CASSLSLGALGGYTF.